What follows are 29 T cell receptor beta chains derived from one specimen sequenced in a study of neurological immune-mediated disorders. TCRdb re-called the 5' RACE reads through MiXCR, storing one row per CDR3 protein. Of approximately 48,000 distinct CDR3 sequences listed, under 13% are singletons. Sequenced input: PBMCs. The receptors derive from a man between 65 and 85 years old with HTLV-1-associated myelopathy (HAM/TSP).

This CDR3 is CASSYPQGPYEQYF. Here the CDR3 DNA reads TGTGCCAGCAGTTACCCACAGGGACCCTACGAGCAGTACTTC. The rearrangement links TRBV6-2 or TRBV6-3 to TRBJ2-7, with D perhaps matching TRBD1 (6 bases). V was cut by 2 bases and J by 2 bases, with 10 bases left in between. This CDR3 contains 14 residues. Germline-derived CDR1 and CDR2 are MNHEY and SVGEGT.

The V gene is TRBV5-1, the J gene TRBJ2-6, with D possibly matching TRBD1 (5 bases). In germline, CDR1 is SGHRS, CDR2 YFSETQ. V lost 4 bases, J lost 0 bases, and 20 bases lay in between. The CDR3 has 19 residues. The CDR3 region is CASSPNRDSLPSGANVLTF. The CDR3, as DNA: TGCGCCAGCAGCCCTAATCGTGACAGCTTACCCTCTGGGGCCAACGTCCTGACTTTC.

This clonotype was counted at least ten times. CDR3 nucleotide sequence: TGTGCCAGCAGCAGGACAGGAGTTAACTATGGCTACACCTTC. Translated, it gives CASSRTGVNYGYTF. The chain links TRBV7-2 to TRBJ1-2, with 7 bases matching TRBD1. V gave up 5 bases and J gave up 1 base; unmatched junction bases: 4. CDR1 and CDR2 (germline): SGHTA, FQGNSA. This CDR3 region has 14 residues.

This clonotype was detected many times. The J gene is TRBJ2-7, the V gene TRBV20-1; D remains ambiguous. V was cut by 6 bases and J by 9 bases, with 9 bases left in between. The CDR3 length is 9 residues. The germline V gene has CDR1 DFQATT and CDR2 SNEGSKA (reference sequence). The CDR3 spells CSARWVQYF. As DNA, the CDR3 is TGCAGTGCCCGGTGGGTGCAGTACTTC.

The J gene is TRBJ2-3, the V gene TRBV4-2; 10 nucleotides align to TRBD2. CDR3 size: 19 residues. V shed 0 bases and J 0 bases; nucleotides not matched to a gene: 9. Per the germline V gene, CDR1 is LGHNA and CDR2 is YNFKEQ. In DNA, the CDR3 is TGTGCCAGCAGCCAAGAGAGGGTGAGGACTAGCGGAAGCACAGATACGCAGTATTTT. Protein product: CASSQERVRTSGSTDTQYF.

This clonotype was detected ten times or more. The chain couples TRBV28 to TRBJ2-2; 8 bases map to TRBD2. Germline-derived CDR1 and CDR2 are MDHEN and SYDVKM. The CDR3 is made up of 16 amino acids. The ends lost 3 bases at V and 7 bases at J; junction bases unmatched: 10. CDR3 DNA: TGTGCCAGCAGTTTGTCGGCTAGCGGGTCGATCGGGGAGCTGTTTTTT. This translates into CASSLSASGSIGELFF.

This clonotype was counted a few times. The chain employs TRBV21-1 and TRBJ1-2; the DNA was not used to check the table's D call, TRBD1. TRBV21-1 is labeled a pseudogene. The CDR3 runs to 16 residues. This CDR3 is CASSKEDRGFDYGYTF. CDR3 DNA sequence: TGTGCCAGCAGCAAAGAGGACAGGGGATTTGACTATGGCTACACCTTC.

This clonotype has at least ten counts. J is TRBJ2-1 and V is TRBV5-1; either TRBD1 or TRBD2 may fit D (5 bases each). This CDR3 is built from 14 residues. Per the germline V gene, CDR1 is SGHRS and CDR2 is YFSETQ. Trimming took off 2 bases at V and 8 bases at J, with 14 bases between the two ends. The CDR3, as DNA: TGCGCCAGCAGCTTAGAGGGGCCAGAGGATGAGCAGTTCTTC. This sequence encodes CASSLEGPEDEQFF.

The V gene is TRBV7-3, the J gene TRBJ2-6; D not certain. The V end was cut by 2 bases, the J end by 0 bases, with 8 bases between. There are 16 residues in the CDR3. Germline V gene lookup returns CDR1 SGHTA and CDR2 FQGTGA. The CDR3 DNA follows: TGTGCCAGCAGCTTAGGGGTTTTCTCTGGGGCCAACGTCCTGACTTTC. Protein sequence: CASSLGVFSGANVLTF.

There are many counts of this clonotype. This chain links TRBV11-2 with TRBJ1-3; D gene uncertain. Germline CDR1 and CDR2: SGHAT and FQNNGV. The ends were cut back, 1 base at V and 3 bases at J, with 19 bases in the middle. CDR3 size: 18 residues. CDR3 loop: CASSLVAELGIIGNTIYF. The CDR3 DNA is TGTGCCAGCAGCTTAGTTGCAGAGCTTGGGATTATTGGAAACACCATATATTTT.

This chain links TRBV12-3 or TRBV12-4 with TRBJ1-5, with D maybe TRBD1 (6 bases). The CDR3 runs to 14 residues. Trimming removed 6 bases at V and 6 bases at J, with 15 bases between. This chain's CDR3 is CASRSQGIGQPQHF. CDR3 in DNA: TGTGCCAGCAGATCTCAGGGGATCGGTCAGCCCCAGCATTTT.

The sample holds many counts of this clonotype. V usage is TRBV7-2 and J usage is TRBJ2-5, with 11 nucleotides matching TRBD2. CDR3 length: 14 residues. J gave up 3 bases and V 5 bases, and 2 bases lay outside the gene matches. The germline V gene has CDR1 SGHTA and CDR2 FQGNSA. The CDR3 bases are TGTGCCAGCAGCCCGACTAGCGGGAAAGAGACCCAGTACTTC. It codes for CASSPTSGKETQYF.

This clonotype is medium-sized (0.01 to 0.1%) within its sample. The chain couples TRBV25-1 to TRBJ2-3; no reliable D call. The V end was cut by 7 bases, the J end by 5 bases, with 4 bases between. This CDR3 has 10 residues. Per germline, CDR1 MGHDK and CDR2 SYGVNS. CDR3 sequence (DNA): TGTGCCAGCACCGGAGATACGCAGTATTTT. It codes for CASTGDTQYF.

The table lists this clonotype with many counts. V and J are TRBV5-1 and TRBJ2-1, with 10 bases matching TRBD2. Germline CDR1 SGHRS, CDR2 YFSETQ. This CDR3 has 16 amino acids. The ends lost 0 bases at V and 4 bases at J; junction bases unmatched: 4. The CDR3: CASSLDLAGDYNEQFF. CDR3 DNA: TGCGCCAGCAGCTTGGATCTAGCGGGAGATTACAATGAGCAGTTCTTC.

Only a few counts were recorded for this clonotype. It is unclear where the CDR3 begins or ends on the DNA, so no DNA is shown, and the CDR3 is as TCRdb lists it. Here the CDR3 reads CASSTSTLRGDYGYTF. The V call is TRBV28, the J call TRBJ1-2. Germline-derived CDR1 and CDR2 are MDHEN and SYDVKM. The CDR3 is 16 residues long, ends included.

This clonotype was picked up a small number of times. This sequence joins TRBV18 and TRBJ2-1; TRBD2 matches 8 bases. Germline CDR1 reads KGHSH; CDR2 reads LQKENI. V dropped 0 bases and J dropped 7; count of bases not matched to a gene: 2. The CDR3 is 14 residues long. CDR3 protein: CASSPPSSGNEQFF. The CDR3 DNA reads TGTGCCAGCTCACCACCATCTAGCGGGAATGAGCAGTTCTTC. Supplemented by reference TRBV18 and TRBJ2-1, the full variable domain reads NAGVMQNPRHLVRRRGQEARLRCSPMKGHSHVYWYRQLPEEGLKFMVYLQKENIIDESGMPKERFSAEFPKEGPSILRIQQVVRGDSAAYFCASSPPSSGNEQFFGPGTRLTVL.

Comments on this clonotype: With a much larger clone just one base away, this may be a read error. The chain joins TRBV7-9 to TRBJ2-7; TRBD2 matches at 9 bases. CDR1 is SEHNR, CDR2 FQNEAQ, per germline (reference sequence). The CDR3 loop spans 15 amino acids. The CDR3 DNA sequence: TGTGCCAACAGCTTACGGACTAGCGAATTGAACGAGCAGTACTTC. Translation: CANSLRTSELNEQYF.

Ten or more counts support this clonotype. The chain has TRBV29-1 and TRBJ2-5, with 9 bases identical to TRBD2. V trimming: 2 bases; J trimming: 5 bases; junction bases outside the gene matches: 3. Germline V gene sequence: CDR1 SQVTM, CDR2 ANQGSEA. This CDR3 spans 13 amino acids. In DNA, the CDR3 is TGCAGCGTTGAACCCAGCGGGGGGGAGACCCAGTACTTC. This encodes CSVEPSGGETQYF.

Ten or more counts support this clonotype. The chain carries TRBV20-1 and TRBJ2-1; 8 nucleotides agree with TRBD2. Per germline, CDR1 DFQATT and CDR2 SNEGSKA (reference sequence). The CDR3 has 17 residues. V gave up 0 bases and J gave up 7 bases; unmatched junction bases: 14. The CDR3 bases are TGCAGTGCTAGAGATTCAGCAGGGACTAGGAATGCGAATGAGCAGTTCTTC. This codes for CSARDSAGTRNANEQFF.

In its sample, this clonotype was seen many times. The chain recombines TRBV7-8 with TRBJ2-1; D is uncertain. The CDR3 contains 14 residues. Trimming removed 7 bases from V and 3 bases from J, with 13 bases in between. Germline assignment: CDR1 SGHVS and CDR2 FQNEAQ. The CDR3 reads CASTDPGNYNEQFF. CDR3 DNA: TGTGCCAGCACGGACCCCGGAAACTACAATGAGCAGTTCTTC.

This clonotype was seen repeatedly, ten times or more. This rearrangement joins TRBV10-3 to TRBJ1-3, with 7 bases aligning to TRBD1. The length of the CDR3 is 14 residues. The V and J ends lost 11 bases and 4 bases, in that order; junction bases with no gene match: 11. Germline V lookup: CDR1 ENHRY, CDR2 SYGVKD. CDR3 bases: TGTGCCGCCGGACAACCGGGACAGGGAAACACCATATATTTT. Translation: CAAGQPGQGNTIYF.

This clonotype was observed many times. The genes are TRBV7-2 and TRBJ2-7; TRBD2 agrees at 13 bases. Germline loops: CDR1 SGHTA, CDR2 FQGNSA. The CDR3 is made up of 18 amino acids. After removal of 5 bases from V and 2 bases from J, the junction contained 12 bases not matched to a gene. Written as DNA, the CDR3 is TGTGCCAGCAGCCGAGGCCGGACTAGCGGGAGTGGTACCTACGAGCAGTACTTC. Protein: CASSRGRTSGSGTYEQYF.

This clonotype has ten or more counts. This sequence joins TRBV3-1 and TRBJ1-2; TRBD1 matches 8 bases. J was trimmed by 5 bases and V by 3 bases; bases with no gene match: 8. The CDR3 has 15 amino acids. Germline lookup yields CDR1 LGHDT and CDR2 YNNKEL (reference sequence). In DNA form, the CDR3 reads TGTGCCAGCAGCCAGCGAGACAGGGGTTCTTATGGCTACACCTTC. Translation: CASSQRDRGSYGYTF. Complete variable domain (other parts from reference TRBV3-1 and TRBJ1-2): DTAVSQTPKYLVTQMGNDKSIKCEQNLGHDTMYWYKQDSKKFLKIMFSYNNKELIINETVPNRFSPKSPDKAHLNLHINSLELGDSAVYFCASSQRDRGSYGYTFGSGTRLTVV.

Of note for this clonotype: A read error may account for a junction end that differs from germline. The rearrangement joins TRBV28 to TRBJ2-5; a weak D match, TRBD2 (6 bases). This CDR3 is 14 amino acids long. Looked up from germline, CDR1 is MDHEN and CDR2 is SYDVKM. The CDR3 nucleotides are TGTACCAGCAGTTTCAACGGGGGACGAGAGACCCAGTACTTC. Protein product: CTSSFNGGRETQYF.

At least ten counts were recorded for this clonotype. V and J are TRBV24-1 and TRBJ2-3; 8 bases fit TRBD1. V was clipped by 9 bases and J by 2 bases; unmatched bases: 12. Looked up from germline, CDR1 is KGHDR and CDR2 is SFDVKD. The CDR3 extends over 16 amino acids. The CDR3 nucleotides read TGTGCCACCGGGCGGAGAGCAGGGGGCCCCACAGATACGCAGTATTTT. This encodes CATGRRAGGPTDTQYF.

This clonotype came up many times. The rearrangement links TRBV5-5 to TRBJ2-1; maybe TRBD2 (5 bases). Trimming stripped 4 bases from V and 7 bases from J, with 24 bases between. This CDR3 has 17 amino acids. In germline, CDR1 is SGHKS, CDR2 YYEKEE (reference sequence). CDR3 sequence: CASSLGLGRVPYNEQFF. DNA for the CDR3: TGTGCCAGCAGCCTAGGTCTAGGGCGGGTACCATATAATGAGCAGTTCTTC.

This clonotype showed up just a few times. V usage is TRBV11-2 and J usage is TRBJ2-1; TRBD2 matches 12 bases. The ends lost 6 bases at V and 0 bases at J; junction bases unmatched: 12. Germline CDR1 reads SGHAT; CDR2 reads FQNNGV. The CDR3 is 19 amino acids. The CDR3 DNA follows: TGTGCCAGCAGTTCATCCAGGACTAGCGGGACCCGCTCCTACAATGAGCAGTTCTTC. The encoded protein is CASSSSRTSGTRSYNEQFF.

This clonotype was detected ten times or more. This chain joins TRBV7-3 and TRBJ2-3; 7 nucleotides line up with TRBD1. The CDR3 contains 14 residues. Germline V lookup: CDR1 SGHTA, CDR2 FQGTGA. V dropped 1 base and J dropped 4; count of bases not matched to a gene: 2. The CDR3 DNA is TGTGCCAGCAGCTTAAATCAGGGGGCAGATACGCAGTATTTT. It codes for CASSLNQGADTQYF.

As to this clonotype: A clone one base away is much larger, so this may be a read error. The chain uses TRBV3-1 and TRBJ2-3; D gene uncertain. CDR1 and CDR2 from the germline V gene are LGHDT and YNNKEL (reference sequence). The CDR3 contains 11 residues. CDR3 sequence: CASNQVDTQYF. The CDR3 region has the DNA TGTGCCAGCAACCAAGTAGATACGCAGTATTTT.